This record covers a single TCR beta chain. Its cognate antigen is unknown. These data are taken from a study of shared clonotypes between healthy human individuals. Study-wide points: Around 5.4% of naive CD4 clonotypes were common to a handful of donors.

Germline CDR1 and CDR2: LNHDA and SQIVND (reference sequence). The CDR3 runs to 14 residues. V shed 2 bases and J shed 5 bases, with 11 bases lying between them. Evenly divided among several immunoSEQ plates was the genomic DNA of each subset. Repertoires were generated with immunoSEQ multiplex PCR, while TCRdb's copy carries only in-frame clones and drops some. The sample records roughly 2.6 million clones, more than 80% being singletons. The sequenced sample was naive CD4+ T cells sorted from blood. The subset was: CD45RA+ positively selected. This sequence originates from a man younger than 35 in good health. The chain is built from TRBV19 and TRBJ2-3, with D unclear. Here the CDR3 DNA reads TGTGCCAGTAGTATACCGGGCCCCATAGATACGCAGTATTTT. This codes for CASSIPGPIDTQYF.